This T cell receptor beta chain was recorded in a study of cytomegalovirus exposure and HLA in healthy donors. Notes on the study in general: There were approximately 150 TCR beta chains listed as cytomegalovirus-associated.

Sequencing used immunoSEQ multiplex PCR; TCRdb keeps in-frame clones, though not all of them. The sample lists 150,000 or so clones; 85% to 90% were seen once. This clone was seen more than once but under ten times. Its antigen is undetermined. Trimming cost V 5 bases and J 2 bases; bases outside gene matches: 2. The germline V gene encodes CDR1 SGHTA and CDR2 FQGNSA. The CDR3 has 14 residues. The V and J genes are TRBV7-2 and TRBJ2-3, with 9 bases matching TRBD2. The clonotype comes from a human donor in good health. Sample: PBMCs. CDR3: CASSPGLATDTQYF. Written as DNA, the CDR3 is TGTGCCAGCAGCCCGGGACTAGCCACAGATACGCAGTATTTT.